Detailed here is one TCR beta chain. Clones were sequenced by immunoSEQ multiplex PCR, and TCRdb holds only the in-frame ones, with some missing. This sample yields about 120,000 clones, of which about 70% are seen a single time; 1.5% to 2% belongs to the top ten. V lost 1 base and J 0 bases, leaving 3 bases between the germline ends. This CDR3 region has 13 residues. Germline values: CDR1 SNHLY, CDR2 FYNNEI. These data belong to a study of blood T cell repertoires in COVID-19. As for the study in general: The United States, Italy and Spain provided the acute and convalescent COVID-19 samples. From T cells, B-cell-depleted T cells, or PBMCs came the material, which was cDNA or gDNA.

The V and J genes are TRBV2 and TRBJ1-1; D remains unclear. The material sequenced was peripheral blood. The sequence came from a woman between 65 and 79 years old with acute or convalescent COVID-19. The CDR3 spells CASSEVMNTEAFF. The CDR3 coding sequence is TGTGCCAGCAGTGAAGTCATGAACACTGAAGCTTTCTTT.